A selection of T cell receptor beta chains follows, all from one sample in a study of blood T cell repertoires in COVID-19. Sequencing was performed with immunoSEQ multiplex PCR; in TCRdb, only in-frame clones are kept and a portion is missing. The data hold approximately 220,000 clones, with 85% to 90% observed a single time. Sequenced input: PBMCs or T cells enriched from blood (not recorded which). The source is a woman aged 18-30 years in a cohort exposed to, infected with or recovered from COVID-19 (not recorded which). Both conserved end residues are part of each CDR3. D genes are given only for firm matches. Clone size, where shown, is once, few, many, or a class for clones that have expanded.

D: -; J: TRBJ1-1; size: -; V: TRBV6-5; DNA: TGTGCCAGCAGTCTGTACAGGCGGCCGAAGGGTGAAGCTTTCTTT; CDR3: CASSLYRRPKGEAFF
D: -; J: TRBJ1-1; size: -; V: TRBV19; DNA: TGTGCCAGTAGTACAAAGGGGGTCACTGAAGCTTTCTTT; CDR3: CASSTKGVTEAFF
D: TRBD1; J: TRBJ1-2; size: -; V: TRBV6-5; DNA: TGTGCCAGCAGTACCCCGCCCGACAGGGTGGACGGCTACACCTTC; CDR3: CASSTPPDRVDGYTF
D: -; J: TRBJ2-2; size: -; V: TRBV7-9; DNA: TGTGCCAGCTCCGCTACGGGGGAGCTGTTTTTT; CDR3: CASSATGELFF
D: TRBD2; J: TRBJ2-1; size: -; V: TRBV6-5; DNA: TGTGCCAGCAGTCCCCGGACTAGCGGGGGAGAAGAGCAGTTCTTC; CDR3: CASSPRTSGGEEQFF
D: -; J: TRBJ1-3; size: -; V: TRBV28; DNA: TGTGCCAGCAGCTCGGACAAGTCCATCGCTGGAAACACCATATATTTT; CDR3: CASSSDKSIAGNTIYF
D: -; J: TRBJ1-2; size: -; V: TRBV11-3; DNA: TGTGCCAGCAGCCCTGGGAGCCTTGGGGGCTACACCTTC; CDR3: CASSPGSLGGYTF
D: -; J: TRBJ1-5; size: -; V: TRBV3-1/TRBV3-2; DNA: TGTGCCAGCAGCCAAGTTGGGGGGGATCAGCCCCAGCATTTT; CDR3: CASSQVGGDQPQHF
D: -; J: TRBJ1-1; size: few; V: TRBV7-9; DNA: TGTGCCAGCAGCCCCCGCGGGCAGGCGAACACTGAAGCTTTCTTT; CDR3: CASSPRGQANTEAFF
D: TRBD2; J: TRBJ2-5; size: once; V: TRBV19; DNA: TGTGCCAGTATGGACGGGGGGGGAGAGACCCAGTACTTC; CDR3: CASMDGGGETQYF
D: TRBD1; J: TRBJ1-1; size: -; V: TRBV7-3; DNA: TGTGCCAGCAGCAGTACAGGGGGCATTGAAGCTTTCTTT; CDR3: CASSSTGGIEAFF
D: TRBD1; J: TRBJ1-3; size: -; V: TRBV28; DNA: TGTGCCAGCAGACCTCATTCAGGGGGCGCGAACACCATATATTTT; CDR3: CASRPHSGGANTIYF
D: -; J: TRBJ2-3; size: -; V: TRBV19; DNA: TGTGCCAGTAGTATAGCGTGGACTATCGTCGATACGCAGTATTTT; CDR3: CASSIAWTIVDTQYF
D: TRBD1; J: TRBJ1-4; size: -; V: TRBV9; DNA: TGTGCCAGCAGCCCGCTTGGGACAGTCGAGGGGGAAAAACTGTTTTTT; CDR3: CASSPLGTVEGEKLFF
D: TRBD1; J: TRBJ1-5; size: once; V: TRBV6-2/TRBV6-3; DNA: TGTGCCAGCAGTTCCCAGGACAGGGGTGGCAATCAGCCCCAGCATTTT; CDR3: CASSSQDRGGNQPQHF
D: TRBD2; J: TRBJ2-5; size: -; V: TRBV7-8; DNA: TGTGCCAGCAGCTTACCGACTAGCGGGGGGCCCCGAGAGACCCAGTACTTC; CDR3: CASSLPTSGGPRETQYF
D: -; J: TRBJ2-7; size: -; V: TRBV4-2; DNA: TGTGCCAGCAGTCCAACGTCTACAGGGAGCGACGAGCAGTACTTC; CDR3: CASSPTSTGSDEQYF
D: TRBD2; J: TRBJ2-7; size: -; V: TRBV28; DNA: TGTGCCAGCAGCCCCGTCCCGGGACTAGACCATCCATCCTACGAGCAGTACTTC; CDR3: CASSPVPGLDHPSYEQYF
D: -; J: TRBJ2-5; size: -; V: TRBV7-2; DNA: TGTGCCAGCAGCTTGCGGACAGACCAAGAGACCCAGTACTTC; CDR3: CASSLRTDQETQYF
D: TRBD2; J: TRBJ2-3; size: -; V: TRBV7-8; DNA: TGTGCCAGCAGCTTACTCCCTAGCGGGAGAAGGGCAGATACGCAGTATTTT; CDR3: CASSLLPSGRRADTQYF
D: -; J: TRBJ1-1; size: -; V: TRBV7-9; DNA: TGTGCCAGCAGCTCCACAGGGAATCAAGAAGCTTTCTTT; CDR3: CASSSTGNQEAFF
D: -; J: TRBJ2-7; size: -; V: TRBV29-1; DNA: TGCAGCGTGCTGGCGGGGTACGAGCAGTACTTC; CDR3: CSVLAGYEQYF
D: TRBD2; J: TRBJ2-1; size: -; V: TRBV9; DNA: TGTGCCAGCAGCGATGGGAGCGGGAGATGGGATGAGCAGTTCTTC; CDR3: CASSDGSGRWDEQFF
D: TRBD2; J: TRBJ2-3; size: -; V: TRBV9; DNA: TGTGCCAGCAGCTTTTCAGCCAGCGGGGCTGCAGATACGCAGTATTTT; CDR3: CASSFSASGAADTQYF
D: -; J: TRBJ1-2; size: once; V: TRBV19; DNA: TGTGCCAGTAGTATTACAGGGACGGTTGGTTATGGCTACACCTTC; CDR3: CASSITGTVGYGYTF
D: TRBD1; J: TRBJ1-2; size: -; V: TRBV18; DNA: TGTGCCAGCTCACCAGGAGACAGGGGAAACTATGGCTACACCTTC; CDR3: CASSPGDRGNYGYTF
D: TRBD2; J: TRBJ2-5; size: -; V: TRBV19; DNA: TGTGCCAGTAGTATAGAAGCTAGCGGGAGCCTTGGGGAGACCCAGTACTTC; CDR3: CASSIEASGSLGETQYF